Below are 2 T cell receptor beta chains sequenced from a single sample in a study of beta chain features in type 1 diabetes. Of the isolated RNA, all was reverse transcribed, and so the sequenced material was expressed TCRB transcripts. TCRdb's table, derived via immunoSEQ multiplex PCR, lists solely in-frame clones and lacks some. The sample shows around 450,000 clones, over 10% of them seen only once. Sequencing used naive CD4+ T cells from blood. The source of these receptors is a young woman in good health.

This chain links TRBV28 with TRBJ1-1, with unresolved D. The germline gives CDR1 MDHEN, CDR2 SYDVKM. V lost 3 bases and J lost 10, with 9 bases in between. The CDR3 totals 11 residues. The CDR3 loop is CASSFGSIAFF. The CDR3 DNA follows: TGTGCCAGCAGTTTTGGCAGCATAGCTTTCTTT.

This clone appeared a few times. The CDR3 DNA reads as TGTGCCAGCAGCTCAACCGGACTAGCGGGGTACAATGAGCAGTTCTTC. This codes for CASSSTGLAGYNEQFF. The chain uses TRBV7-2 and TRBJ2-1; 12 bases agree with TRBD2. There are 16 residues in the CDR3. The germline CDR1 and CDR2 sequences are SGHTA and FQGNSA. V shed 4 bases, J shed 4 bases, and the junction held 5 bases outside the gene matches.